These T cell receptor beta chains were read from a single sample in a study of cytomegalovirus exposure and HLA in healthy donors. Generated by immunoSEQ multiplex PCR, the TCRdb table keeps only in-frame clones and is missing some. Among about 160,000 clones, around four fifths were seen once, and the ten largest hold over 2%. The sequenced sample consisted of PBMCs. All receptors come from a female donor in good health and CMV-seronegative. CDR3s include the opening cysteine and the closing phenylalanine or tryptophan. The order of the fields is D gene, J gene, clone size, V gene, CDR3 protein, CDR3 DNA. A D gene is named only where the DNA matches it firmly. Clone sizes are given selectively: once, few, many, or a class where the clone is expanded.

TRBD1 | TRBJ1-2 | NA | TRBV5-6 | CASSLLGQGDNYGYTF | TGTGCCAGCAGCTTATTAGGACAGGGGGATAACTATGGCTACACCTTC
TRBD1 | TRBJ1-1 | NA | TRBV19 | CASSLTGVNTEAFF | TGTGCCAGTAGCCTAACAGGGGTGAACACTGAAGCTTTCTTT
TRBD1 | TRBJ1-2 | NA | TRBV5-1 | CASSIHRPATGGPFYGYTF | TGCGCCAGCAGCATCCACCGGCCGGCGACAGGGGGCCCCTTCTATGGCTACACCTTC
NA | TRBJ2-7 | NA | TRBV6-5 | CASSRQSSYEQYF | TGTGCCAGCAGTCGACAGAGTTCCTACGAGCAGTACTTC
NA | TRBJ1-5 | NA | TRBV7-9 | CASSYWASRRPENQPQHF | TGTGCCAGCAGCTACTGGGCGTCTCGCAGGCCAGAGAATCAGCCCCAGCATTTT
NA | TRBJ1-1 | NA | TRBV5-4 | CASTLGRGRNTEAFF | TGTGCCAGCACCCTCGGAAGAGGGAGGAACACTGAAGCTTTCTTT
NA | TRBJ1-2 | NA | TRBV19 | CASSVNHYGYTF | TGTGCCAGTAGCGTAAATCACTATGGCTACACCTTC
NA | TRBJ1-3 | NA | TRBV9 | CASSSVQGGSGNTIYF | TGTGCCAGCAGCTCAGTACAGGGAGGGTCTGGAAACACCATATATTTT
TRBD2 | TRBJ2-1 | NA | TRBV5-1 | CASGKGGSNEQFF | TGCGCCAGCGGAAAAGGCGGGAGTAATGAGCAGTTCTTC
TRBD1 | TRBJ1-4 | many | TRBV10-3 | CAISEGDQGANEKLFF | TGTGCCATCAGTGAAGGTGATCAGGGGGCGAATGAAAAACTGTTTTTT
TRBD1 | TRBJ1-4 | once | TRBV19 | CASRRQGSPEKLFF | TGTGCCAGTAGGAGACAGGGGAGCCCTGAAAAACTGTTTTTT
TRBD2 | TRBJ2-3 | NA | TRBV5-4 | CASSLEGGYDTQYF | TGTGCCAGCAGCTTGGAGGGAGGGTATGATACGCAGTATTTT
NA | TRBJ2-1 | NA | TRBV11-1 | CASSLVFHEQFF | TGTGCCAGCAGCTTAGTCTTCCATGAGCAGTTCTTC
NA | TRBJ1-3 | few | TRBV6-5 | CASSYLAQGRGNTIYF | TGTGCCAGCAGTTACCTCGCCCAGGGTAGGGGGAACACCATATATTTT
TRBD1 | TRBJ2-2 | NA | TRBV18 | CASSPRGRDTGELFF | TGTGCCAGCTCACCAAGGGGGCGCGACACCGGGGAGCTGTTTTTT
TRBD2 | TRBJ2-2 | NA | TRBV18 | CASSPGLAGTSGGELFF | TGTGCCAGCTCACCGGGACTAGCGGGGACAAGTGGCGGGGAGCTGTTTTTT
NA | TRBJ2-7 | NA | TRBV29-1 | CSVAASYRDEQYF | TGCAGCGTCGCCGCCTCCTACAGGGACGAGCAGTACTTC
NA | TRBJ2-3 | NA | TRBV5-1 | CASSSSGATTDTQYF | TGCGCCAGCAGCTCGTCAGGGGCGACTACAGATACGCAGTATTTT
NA | TRBJ1-2 | NA | TRBV27 | CASSTNRVSYGYTF | TGTGCCAGCAGTACAAACAGGGTTAGCTATGGCTACACCTTC
TRBD1 | TRBJ2-7 | NA | TRBV7-3 | CASSLGQGDEQYF | TGTGCCAGCAGCCTGGGACAGGGAGACGAGCAGTACTTC
TRBD2 | TRBJ2-7 | NA | TRBV19 | CASSRLAGGYEQYF | TGTGCCAGTAGCCGACTAGCGGGAGGGTACGAGCAGTACTTC
NA | TRBJ2-7 | few | TRBV29-1 | CSVEAGDPTYEQYF | TGCAGCGTTGAAGCAGGGGATCCGACCTACGAGCAGTACTTC
TRBD1 | TRBJ1-5 | NA | TRBV30 | CAWSAGTGASQPQHF | TGTGCCTGGAGTGCTGGGACAGGGGCAAGTCAGCCCCAGCATTTT
NA | TRBJ2-5 | NA | TRBV9 | CASSVLAGETQYF | TGTGCCAGCAGCGTCCTAGCTGGGGAGACCCAGTACTTC
TRBD2 | TRBJ2-5 | NA | TRBV6-1 | CASRLLAGEETQYF | TGTGCCAGCCGCCTACTAGCGGGGGAAGAGACCCAGTACTTC
TRBD1 | TRBJ2-7 | NA | TRBV7-9 | CASSSEDRPTYEQYF | TGTGCCAGCAGCTCGGAGGACAGGCCGACCTACGAGCAGTACTTC
NA | TRBJ2-1 | few | TRBV30 | CAWSVTGAGYNEQFF | TGTGCCTGGAGTGTAACGGGAGCAGGGTACAATGAGCAGTTCTTC
TRBD1 | TRBJ1-4 | NA | TRBV5-1 | CASSLAGTGGEKLFF | TGCGCCAGCAGCTTGGCGGGGACAGGGGGTGAAAAACTGTTTTTT
TRBD1 | TRBJ1-2 | NA | TRBV7-8 | CASSLARTGVYGYTF | TGTGCCAGCAGCTTAGCAAGGACAGGGGTCTATGGCTACACCTTC
NA | TRBJ2-3 | NA | TRBV7-9 | CASSLGVTDTQYF | TGTGCCAGCAGCCTAGGAGTCACAGATACGCAGTATTTT
NA | TRBJ2-7 | few | TRBV27 | CASAPHGTYEQYF | TGTGCCAGCGCCCCCCACGGGACCTACGAGCAGTACTTC
NA | TRBJ2-2 | once | TRBV30 | CAWTAGVNTGELFF | TGTGCCTGGACGGCAGGGGTTAACACCGGGGAGCTGTTTTTT
NA | TRBJ2-7 | NA | TRBV7-9 | CASSGSGQGNYEQYF | TGTGCCAGCAGCGGGTCCGGGCAGGGAAACTACGAGCAGTACTTC
TRBD2 | TRBJ2-7 | NA | TRBV2 | CASSSGGQGEQYF | TGTGCCAGCAGTAGCGGGGGGCAGGGCGAGCAGTACTTC
TRBD1 | TRBJ1-5 | NA | TRBV18 | CASSPGTGGVQPQHF | TGTGCCAGCTCGCCCGGGACAGGGGGTGTGCAGCCCCAGCATTTT
TRBD2 | TRBJ2-5 | NA | TRBV5-4 | CASIDRTSHQETQYF | TGTGCCAGCATCGACCGGACTAGCCACCAAGAGACCCAGTACTTC
NA | TRBJ1-5 | few | TRBV7-9 | CASSFYPGLSNQPQHF | TGTGCCAGCAGCTTCTACCCAGGTCTTAGCAATCAGCCCCAGCATTTT
NA | TRBJ2-7 | NA | TRBV5-1 | CASSSRWGVDEQYF | TGCGCCAGCAGCTCCAGATGGGGGGTCGACGAGCAGTACTTC
NA | TRBJ2-7 | few | TRBV4-1 | CASSLDLGADWGQYF | TGCGCCAGCAGCCTTGATCTGGGGGCCGATTGGGGGCAGTACTTC
NA | TRBJ2-7 | NA | TRBV13 | CASSSGTSYEQYF | TGTGCCAGCAGCTCCGGGACAAGCTACGAGCAGTACTTC
NA | TRBJ1-5 | few | TRBV6-1 | CASSLTPVVQPQHF | TGTGCCAGCAGTCTGACACCAGTAGTTCAGCCCCAGCATTTT
NA | TRBJ2-5 | NA | TRBV29-1 | CSVRTDKRETQYF | TGCAGCGTTAGGACTGATAAGAGAGAGACCCAGTACTTC
NA | TRBJ1-1 | once | TRBV5-8 | CASRVGWGQGTEAFF | TGTGCCAGCAGAGTTGGGTGGGGGCAGGGGACTGAAGCTTTCTTT
TRBD1 | TRBJ1-5 | NA | TRBV11-2 | CASSPGGMDQPQHF | TGTGCCAGCAGCCCAGGGGGAATGGATCAGCCCCAGCATTTT
NA | TRBJ2-1 | NA | TRBV7-3 | CASSLGGLYNEQFF | TGTGCCAGCAGCCTCGGGGGGCTCTACAATGAGCAGTTCTTC
NA | TRBJ2-5 | NA | TRBV6-5 | CASSFLGTQYF | TGTGCCAGCAGTTTCCTCGGGACCCAGTACTTC
NA | TRBJ1-1 | NA | TRBV5-1 | CASSLGTGPTEAFF | TGCGCCAGCAGCTTGGGAACAGGTCCCACTGAAGCTTTCTTT
NA | TRBJ1-1 | NA | TRBV11-3 | CASSVGLEAFF | TGTGCCAGCAGCGTCGGACTTGAAGCTTTCTTT
NA | TRBJ2-7 | few | TRBV9 | CASSPSERSSYEQYF | TGTGCCAGCAGCCCCTCCGAGCGGTCCTCCTACGAGCAGTACTTC
TRBD1 | TRBJ1-6 | NA | TRBV9 | CASRRGSYNSPLHF | TGTGCCAGCCGCAGGGGGTCCTATAATTCACCCCTCCACTTT
NA | TRBJ1-3 | NA | TRBV5-5 | CASSSRESGNTIYF | TGTGCCAGCAGCTCCAGGGAATCCGGAAACACCATATATTTT
NA | TRBJ1-2 | NA | TRBV29-1 | CSVVGWEDGYTF | TGCAGCGTTGTGGGCTGGGAGGACGGCTACACCTTC
NA | TRBJ2-3 | NA | TRBV18 | CASSQGGPTDTQYF | TGTGCCAGCTCCCAAGGGGGACCCACAGATACGCAGTATTTT
NA | TRBJ2-5 | few | TRBV29-1 | CSVEDPGRAQETQYF | TGCAGCGTTGAAGATCCGGGCAGGGCCCAAGAGACCCAGTACTTC
TRBD1 | TRBJ1-4 | NA | TRBV5-1 | CASSLSGQGSFSNEKLFF | TGCGCCAGCAGCTTATCAGGACAGGGCTCCTTCTCTAATGAAAAACTGTTTTTT